A selection of T cell receptor beta chains follows, all from one sample in a study of beta chain features in type 1 diabetes. The method was immunoSEQ multiplex PCR; TCRdb's version includes in-frame clones alone and lacks a portion of them. Among 300,000 or so clones listed, 6.5% to 10% were seen once. The sequenced material came from central memory CD4+ T cells from blood. These receptors were obtained from a woman aged 18 to 35 in good health. The CDR3 runs from the conserved cysteine through the conserved F or W. The order of the fields is V gene, clone size, D gene, J gene, CDR3 DNA, CDR3 protein. D genes are given only for firm matches. Clone size, where shown, is once, few, many, or a class for clones that have expanded.

TRBV7-9	few	TRBD1	TRBJ2-5	TGTGCCAGCAGCTTAGGGGAGACAGGGGGTCAAGAGACCCAGTACTTC	CASSLGETGGQETQYF
TRBV18	many	TRBD2	TRBJ2-1	TGTGCCAGCTCACCAATACTAGCGGGAGTCGGTCATGAGCAGTTCTTC	CASSPILAGVGHEQFF
TRBV7-8	once	NA	TRBJ1-4	TGTGCCAGCAGCTTTTTCCAGGGGATATTTAATGAAAAACTGTTTTTT	CASSFFQGIFNEKLFF
TRBV19	NA	NA	TRBJ1-2	TGTGCCAGTAGTATGGTTCAGGCGTATGGCTACACCTTC	CASSMVQAYGYTF
TRBV18	few	NA	TRBJ2-1	TGTGCCAGCTCACTACAGGGTTGGGATGAGCAGTTCTTC	CASSLQGWDEQFF
TRBV27	few	TRBD2	TRBJ2-1	TGTGCCAGCAGTTTATCCCCAGGACTAGCGGCCAACAATGAGCAGTTCTTC	CASSLSPGLAANNEQFF
TRBV5-1	few	NA	TRBJ2-7	TGCGCCAGCATCCCGGGAGGGACAGAGTCCTACGAGCAGTACTTC	CASIPGGTESYEQYF
TRBV14	NA	NA	TRBJ2-5	TGTGCCAGCAGCCAAGTCTTGCAGAGGAAGGAGACCCAGTACTTC	CASSQVLQRKETQYF
TRBV19	few	NA	TRBJ2-5	TGTGCCAGTAGCGCCCGGGAGACCCAGTACTTC	CASSARETQYF
TRBV5-6	many	NA	TRBJ2-5	TGTGCCAGCAGCCTAAGGGACCCATGGGGGTCCCAGTACTTC	CASSLRDPWGSQYF
TRBV11-2	NA	NA	TRBJ2-7	TGTGCCAGCAGCTTGATCCAGGCTGGCTACGAGCAGTACTTC	CASSLIQAGYEQYF
TRBV11-2	NA	TRBD2	TRBJ2-3	TGTGCCAGCAGCTTAACTAGCGGGTCACATACGCAGTATTTT	CASSLTSGSHTQYF
TRBV4-2	few	NA	TRBJ1-2	TGTGCCAGCAGCCCACCAGCGGAAGCTAACTATGGCTACACCTTC	CASSPPAEANYGYTF
TRBV2	many	NA	TRBJ2-1	TGTGCCAGCAGCCCCCGCATTTACAATGAGCAGTTCTTC	CASSPRIYNEQFF
TRBV30	NA	NA	TRBJ2-1	TGTGCCTGGAGTGAGACAGGCATGCGGGATGAGCAGTTCTTC	CAWSETGMRDEQFF
TRBV7-2	few	NA	TRBJ2-3	TGTGCCAGCAGCTTCGGAGATACGCAGTATTTT	CASSFGDTQYF
TRBV7-9	NA	NA	TRBJ2-7	TGTGCCAGCAGCACACCCGCCGGGCCAGCCAGCTCCTACGAGCAGTACTTC	CASSTPAGPASSYEQYF
TRBV6-5	NA	TRBD1	TRBJ1-1	TGTGCCAGCAATGAGGGACAGGGAAAAGCTTTCTTT	CASNEGQGKAFF
TRBV11-2	few	TRBD2	TRBJ2-3	TGTGCCAGCAGCTTAGATTTTGCCCTAGCGGAAGCCCTTAGCACAGATACGCAGTATTTT	CASSLDFALAEALSTDTQYF
TRBV6-5	NA	TRBD2	TRBJ2-2	TGTGCCAGCAGTTACTCCTGGGGGACTAAGTACGGGGAGCTGTTTTTT	CASSYSWGTKYGELFF
TRBV28	NA	TRBD2	TRBJ2-1	TGTGCCAGCACTACGGGAGGATCCTACAATGAGCAGTTCTTC	CASTTGGSYNEQFF
TRBV18	few	TRBD1	TRBJ1-1	TGTGCCAGCTCACCACTGGGACAGGGGGCTACGAACACTGAAGCTTTCTTT	CASSPLGQGATNTEAFF
TRBV7-3	few	NA	TRBJ2-5	TGTGCCAGCAGCTTAATGGGGAATCCGGAGACCCAGTACTTC	CASSLMGNPETQYF
TRBV10-3	NA	TRBD1	TRBJ1-5	TGTGCCATCAGTGGGGACAGGTACAATCAGCCCCAGCATTTT	CAISGDRYNQPQHF
TRBV6-6	NA	NA	TRBJ2-7	TGTGCCAGCAGTGCTACTTACGAGCAGTACTTC	CASSATYEQYF
TRBV10-1	NA	NA	TRBJ2-3	TGCGCCAGCAGTGAGTCCGGCTTGGATACGCAGTATTTT	CASSESGLDTQYF
TRBV7-9	NA	TRBD2	TRBJ2-7	TGTGCCAGCAGCATAACTAGCGGGAGTCTGTCCTACGAGCAGTACTTC	CASSITSGSLSYEQYF
TRBV11-2	few	NA	TRBJ2-6	TGTGCCAGCAGCTCCTGGGGCTCTGGGGCCAACGTCCTGACTTTC	CASSSWGSGANVLTF
TRBV11-1	NA	TRBD2	TRBJ2-3	TGTGCCAGCAGCTCCCCGGGACTAGCGTCCATCAGAGATACGCAGTATTTT	CASSSPGLASIRDTQYF
TRBV7-2	few	TRBD1	TRBJ2-1	TGTGCCAGCAGCTTCTGGCAGGGGGCTTACAATGAGCAGTTCTTC	CASSFWQGAYNEQFF
TRBV5-6	NA	NA	TRBJ1-3	TGTGCCAGCAGCTACACGTCTGGAAACACCATATATTTT	CASSYTSGNTIYF
TRBV7-7	NA	NA	TRBJ1-5	TGTGCTAGCAGAAAAAGACAGGAAGGGGCAAATCAGCCCCAGCATTTT	CASRKRQEGANQPQHF
TRBV20-1	few	TRBD1	TRBJ1-2	TGCAGTGCTAGAAAAGACAGGGTTACCTTC	CSARKDRVTF
TRBV11-2	NA	NA	TRBJ2-5	TGTGCCAGCAGCTTAGAGGGCGGTCAAAGCGGGACCCAGTACTTC	CASSLEGGQSGTQYF
TRBV5-5	NA	TRBD1	TRBJ1-5	TGTGCCAGCAGCTCCCGGACAGGGGGCGATCAGCCCCAGCATTTT	CASSSRTGGDQPQHF
TRBV21-1	NA	NA	TRBJ2-3	TGTGCCACCCGGGTGGGGGCCAAGATCACAGATACGCAGTATTTT	CATRVGAKITDTQYF
TRBV4-3	many	NA	TRBJ2-2	TGCGCCAGCAGCCAAGTCTGGACAACCACCGGGGAGCTGTTTTTT	CASSQVWTTTGELFF
TRBV28	few	TRBD1	TRBJ2-1	TGTGCCAGCAGTTTACAGACAGGGTGGGTTGAGCAGTTCTTC	CASSLQTGWVEQFF
TRBV5-6	few	TRBD1	TRBJ1-1	TGTGCCAGCAGAAGAGGACAGGGCACTGAAGCTTTCTTT	CASRRGQGTEAFF
TRBV7-9	NA	NA	TRBJ2-3	TGTGCCAGCAGGCCTTTACGACAGCCAGTCACAGATACGCAGTATTTT	CASRPLRQPVTDTQYF
TRBV4-3	many	NA	TRBJ1-5	TGCGCCAGCAGCCAAGAGCGTGTGTTCCAGCCCCAGCATTTT	CASSQERVFQPQHF
TRBV28	few	TRBD1	TRBJ1-1	TGTGCCAGCAGTTCCCTCCAAATCGACAGGGGTGAAGCTTTCTTT	CASSSLQIDRGEAFF
TRBV18	few	NA	TRBJ2-1	TGTGCCAGCTCACCCGTTCTAGTTCCTGAGCAGTTCTTC	CASSPVLVPEQFF
TRBV29-1	NA	NA	TRBJ2-7	TGCAGCGTTCTCGGCACACTAGGAGGCGAGCAGTACTTC	CSVLGTLGGEQYF
TRBV11-1	many	NA	TRBJ1-1	TGTGCCAGCAGCTTGGGGATGAACACTGAAGCTTTCTTT	CASSLGMNTEAFF
TRBV9	few	NA	TRBJ2-2	TGTGCCAGCAGCGTACTTTCTACCACCGGGGAGCTGTTTTTT	CASSVLSTTGELFF
TRBV15	few	TRBD2	TRBJ2-7	TGTGCCACCAGCACTCGGACTAGCGGGAAATCAGGGCAGTACTTC	CATSTRTSGKSGQYF
TRBV5-6	NA	TRBD1	TRBJ2-6	TGTGCCAGCAGCCCACGGACAGGGAATGGGGCCAACGTCCTGACTTTC	CASSPRTGNGANVLTF
TRBV2	many	NA	TRBJ2-3	TGTGCCAGCAGTTTGGCAGGGACTAGCACAGATACGCAGTATTTT	CASSLAGTSTDTQYF
TRBV4-1	few	NA	TRBJ1-5	TGCGCCAGCAGCCAAGAATCCGGGGGCAGGGCGAGGCAGCCCCAGCATTTT	CASSQESGGRARQPQHF
TRBV2	few	NA	TRBJ2-3	TGTGCCAGCAGTGATGAAGGAGGGAGTGCAGATACGCAGTATTTT	CASSDEGGSADTQYF
TRBV18	few	NA	TRBJ2-5	TGTGCCAGCTCCCCCGGGACACAAGAGACCCAGTACTTC	CASSPGTQETQYF
TRBV13	many	TRBD2	TRBJ2-1	TGTGCCAGCAGCTTAGCTGGCGGGAGGGGGCTAAGCTCCTACAATGAGCAGTTCTTC	CASSLAGGRGLSSYNEQFF
TRBV19	few	NA	TRBJ2-1	TGTGCCAGTAACCTAGCATACGGAGGGATTGAGCAGTTCTTC	CASNLAYGGIEQFF